This TCR beta chain was identified in a study of blood T cell repertoires in COVID-19. In the study overall: Spain, Italy and the United States supplied samples that represented acute and convalescent COVID-19. The cDNA or gDNA used as material had been derived from T cells, B-cell-depleted T cells, or PBMCs.

In the study's own analysis: How many nucleated cells were present was estimated from reference gene primer amplification. Clones were read by immunoSEQ multiplex PCR, and TCRdb kept only the in-frame ones, dropping some. V and J calls plus clone size are reproduced from that table; the DNA served to infer D and trimming. This table has over 120,000 clones, roughly 89% appearing once. Trimming pared 0 bases from V and 6 bases from J, leaving 11 bases between. CDR3 length: 14 amino acids. Germline V lookup: CDR1 SGHAT, CDR2 FQNNGV. This TCR was recovered from a human donor in a cohort sampled during active COVID-19. The sample consisted of peripheral blood. The gene calls are TRBV11-2 and TRBJ2-5; D not certain. The CDR3 here is CASSLDRRFQTQYF. In DNA, the CDR3 is TGTGCCAGCAGCTTAGATCGGAGATTCCAGACCCAGTACTTC.